This T cell receptor beta chain was sequenced in a study of identical twins. This clonotype occurred many times. V shed 0 bases, J shed 9 bases, and the junction held 5 bases outside the gene matches. This CDR3 has 16 amino acids. Germline V gives CDR1 SGHRS, CDR2 YFSETQ. TCRdb reanalysed the 5' RACE reads using MiXCR and keeps one entry per CDR3 protein. In the table there are approximately 670,000 distinct CDR3 sequences, roughly 6% of which are singletons. The chain recombines TRBV5-1 with TRBJ2-1; TRBD2 matches at 14 bases. Sequencing was done on a sample of naive T cells sorted from blood. This clonotype was sampled from a man younger than 30 in good health. CDR3 sequence: CASSLAGTSGSTEQFF. The CDR3 region has the DNA TGCGCCAGCAGCTTGGCCGGGACTAGCGGGAGTACTGAGCAGTTCTTC.